By share, the clone carrying this TCR beta chain counts as medium-sized (0.01 to 0.1%). What it recognizes is unknown. This sample is part of a study of Tregs in tolerant kidney transplant recipients. Study-wide background: A roughly 3-day belatacept mixed lymphocyte reaction, sometimes plus 5-day graft donor restimulation, preceded CD4+CD25+CD127- sorting.

Study-wide points: Expanding Tregs on activated donor B cells appeared to best identify donor-specific TCRbeta clones. The small number of patients limits these findings pending further validation. Biological reproducibility was not directly addressed, but technical replication error appeared minimal.

Clones were sequenced by immunoSEQ multiplex PCR, and TCRdb holds only the in-frame ones, with some missing. The sample carries some 15,000 clones, about two thirds recorded once. V lost 5 bases, J lost 2 bases, and 10 bases lay in between. Germline lookup yields CDR1 SQVTM and CDR2 ANQGSEA. CDR3 length equals 12 residues. Sequencing was carried out using Tregs from blood cultured with allogeneic cells. V and J are TRBV29-1 and TRBJ2-7, with a weak D call TRBD2 (6 bases). This clonotype was obtained from a human donor in good health. The CDR3 sequence is CSVRRGTYEQYF. The CDR3 DNA reads as TGCAGCGTTAGGAGGGGAACCTACGAGCAGTACTTC.